This passage covers 21 T cell receptor beta chains from one sample sequenced in a study of T cells in Graves' hyperthyroidism and ophthalmopathy. It was RNA transcripts that yielded the amplified TCR beta CDR3 regions. The study used the HTBI primer set for a first-round RT-PCR of the TCR CDR3. TCRdb reprocessed the multiplex PCR reads with MiXCR, giving one entry per CDR3 protein. The top ten hold 30% of the sample, which has around 300,000 distinct CDR3 sequences, about 15% seen once. The source material was blood. These receptors were obtained from a woman aged 45-65 years with Graves' hyperthyroidism that later progressed to Graves' ophthalmopathy.

The chain couples TRBV5-6 to TRBJ2-3; weak D call: TRBD1 (6 bases). V lost 4 bases and J lost 0, with 12 bases in between. Germline V gene lookup returns CDR1 SGHDT and CDR2 YYEEEE. This CDR3 spans 15 amino acids. Written as DNA, the CDR3 is TGTGCCAGCAGCCCCCTGACAGGTAGCACAGATACGCAGTATTTT. Encoded protein: CASSPLTGSTDTQYF.

This clonotype was counted at least ten times. V usage is TRBV15 and J usage is TRBJ1-2; D not certain. This CDR3 contains 12 residues. The germline gives CDR1 LNHNV, CDR2 YYDKDF (reference sequence). Trimming cost V 3 bases and J 4 bases, with 6 bases left between them. The CDR3 protein is CATSSASYGYTF. Written as DNA, the CDR3 is TGTGCCACCAGCAGCGCAAGCTATGGCTACACCTTC.

This clonotype was observed a handful of times. The chain joins TRBV10-3 to TRBJ1-5; D is unclear. This CDR3 has 12 amino acids. The V gene lost 4 bases and the J gene lost 4 bases, with 5 bases spanning the gap. Germline CDR1 is ENHRY and CDR2 is SYGVKD. The CDR3, as DNA: TGTGCCATCAGTGGGGGAAATCAGCCCCAGCATTTT. Amino acids: CAISGGNQPQHF.

This clonotype has ten or more counts. V gene TRBV6-1 combines with J gene TRBJ1-2; D gene ambiguous. The germline V and J ends were trimmed by 2 bases and 5 bases, with 9 bases remaining between them. CDR1 is MNHNS and CDR2 is SASEGT in the germline V gene. The length of the CDR3 is 13 residues. The CDR3, as DNA: TGTGCCAGCAGTGAAAGCCCGGAGTATGGCTACACCTTC. It translates to CASSESPEYGYTF.

The V call is TRBV9, the J call TRBJ2-2; D is undetermined. The CDR3 runs 14 residues. Trimming removed 0 bases at V and 12 bases at J, with 15 bases between. Germline loops: CDR1 SGDLS, CDR2 YYNGEE. DNA for the CDR3: TGTGCCAGCAGCGTAGATTATGATCTCGAGAAGCTGTTTTTT. As protein: CASSVDYDLEKLFF.

This clonotype was recorded a few times. This sequence joins TRBV4-2 and TRBJ2-5, with 7 nucleotides matching TRBD2. V lost 1 base, J lost 1 base, and 9 bases stayed unmatched. CDR3 length: 17 residues. The V gene's germline CDR1 is LGHNA and CDR2 YNFKEQ. The DNA of the CDR3 is TGTGCCAGCAGCCAAGTGTATCCTAGCGGAGGCCAAGAGACCCAGTACTTC. Amino acid sequence: CASSQVYPSGGQETQYF.

Many counts were recorded for this clonotype. The CDR3 loop reads CASSLSSSSTYGNEQFF. The CDR3 nucleotides are TGTGCCAGCAGCTTATCCAGTAGTAGCACCTATGGGAATGAGCAGTTCTTC. This chain connects TRBV7-3 to TRBJ2-1; D ambiguous. The germline V gene encodes CDR1 SGHTA and CDR2 FQGTGA. Trimming left V 2 bases short and J 7 bases short, with 21 bases between. The CDR3 sequence is 17 residues long.

The rearrangement links TRBV20-1 to TRBJ2-2; D might be TRBD1 or TRBD2, each matching 6 bases. V was pared by 6 bases and J by 7 bases, with 15 bases between. CDR1 and CDR2 from the germline V gene are DFQATT and SNEGSKA (reference sequence). The CDR3 length is 13 residues. CDR3 amino acids: CSAAEGGGGELFF. The CDR3 DNA sequence: TGCAGTGCCGCCGAGGGGGGCGGCGGGGAGCTGTTTTTT.

A few counts support this clonotype. An end of the junction does not agree with germline; a read error may underlie this. The chain couples TRBV15 to TRBJ2-7; D unclear. Germline V CDR1 and CDR2: LNHNV, YYDKDF (reference sequence). The CDR3 spans 13 residues. The CDR3 region is CAISPGPSREQYF. In nucleotides, the CDR3 is TGTGCCATCAGCCCCGGTCCCAGCCGCGAGCAGTACTTC. Full variable domain (missing parts from reference TRBV15 and TRBJ2-7): DAMVIQNPRYQVTQFGKPVTLSCSQTLNHNVMYWYQQKSSQAPKLLFHYYDKDFNNEADTPDNFQSRRPNTSFCFLDIRSPGLGDTAMYLCAISPGPSREQYFGPGTRLTVT.

This clonotype was observed a handful of times. The V call is TRBV7-8, the J call TRBJ2-6; the D gene is possibly TRBD2 (5 bases). V dropped 5 bases and J dropped 5 bases, with 19 bases sitting between them. Germline V gene data show CDR1 as SGHVS and CDR2 as FQNEAQ. The CDR3 is made up of 17 amino acids. Written as DNA, the CDR3 is TGTGCCAGCAGCCTATCTACGGGGTCCTACCGGGCCAACGTCCTGACTTTC. This sequence encodes CASSLSTGSYRANVLTF.

Ten or more counts support this clonotype. The V and J genes are TRBV7-6 and TRBJ2-7, with D possibly TRBD1 on 6 matching bases. Trimming stripped 5 bases from V and 2 bases from J, with 13 bases between. This CDR3 contains 14 residues. The germline gives CDR1 SGHVS, CDR2 FNYEAQ. The CDR3 region is CASSPRDIPYEQYF. CDR3 in DNA: TGTGCCAGCAGCCCCCGGGACATTCCCTACGAGCAGTACTTC.

The V call is TRBV5-1, the J call TRBJ2-3; D remains ambiguous. Deletions cut 0 bases from V and 0 bases from J, with 8 bases between. The CDR3 runs 15 residues. The germline gives CDR1 SGHRS, CDR2 YFSETQ. CDR3 region: CASSLAGFSTDTQYF. CDR3 coding DNA: TGCGCCAGCAGCTTGGCTGGGTTTAGCACAGATACGCAGTATTTT.

The CDR3 bases are TGTGCCACCAGCAGCCCAGCCCCGAGGACTAGCGGCCAAGAGACCCAGTACTTC. Its translation: CATSSPAPRTSGQETQYF. The rearrangement links TRBV15 to TRBJ2-5; 10 positions agree with TRBD2. The CDR3 loop spans 18 amino acids. CDR1 and CDR2 (germline): LNHNV, YYDKDF (reference sequence). V was pared by 3 bases and J by 1 base, with 11 bases of the junction left unmatched.

This clonotype was seen only a few times. The rearrangement links TRBV29-1 to TRBJ1-4; no clear D gene. The CDR3 runs 13 residues. Trimming removed 4 bases at V and 0 bases at J, with 6 bases between. CDR1 is SQVTM and CDR2 is ANQGSEA in the germline V gene. This CDR3 is CSVVGSTNEKLFF. CDR3 coding DNA: TGCAGCGTTGTCGGATCAACTAATGAAAAACTGTTTTTT.

At least ten counts were recorded for this clonotype. The chain combines TRBV29-1 with TRBJ2-6; D remains ambiguous. Germline V gene lookup returns CDR1 SQVTM and CDR2 ANQGSEA. CDR3 length equals 14 residues. The germline V and J ends were trimmed by 7 bases and 2 bases, with 12 bases remaining between them. The DNA of the CDR3 is TGCAGCGCCGGAGTTGATACTGGGGCCAACGTCCTGACTTTC. This encodes CSAGVDTGANVLTF.

This clonotype occurred many times. The V call is TRBV2, the J call TRBJ2-7, with 9 bases lining up with TRBD1. Trimming took 9 bases from V and 1 from J; bases not matched to a gene: 7. This CDR3 region has 14 residues. CDR1 is SNHLY and CDR2 is FYNNEI in the germline V gene. The chain's CDR3 is CARRRDRVSYEQYF. DNA for the CDR3: TGTGCCAGACGCCGGGACAGGGTTTCCTACGAGCAGTACTTC. The full variable domain, with the rest looked up from reference TRBV2 and TRBJ2-7, is EPEVTQTPSHQVTQMGQEVILRCVPISNHLYFYWYRQILGQKVEFLVSFYNNEISEKSEIFDDQFSVERPDGSNFTLKIRSTKLEDSAMYFCARRRDRVSYEQYFGPGTRLTVT.

This chain joins TRBV30 and TRBJ1-1; D is unresolved. V dropped 3 bases and J dropped 5 bases, with 7 bases sitting between them. The CDR3 extends over 11 amino acids. Per the germline V gene, CDR1 is GTSNPN and CDR2 is SVGIG (reference sequence). The CDR3 nucleotides read TGTGCCTGGAGGGAATGGACTGAAGCTTTCTTT. It codes for CAWREWTEAFF.

In this sample, this clonotype turned up many times. The V call is TRBV2, the J call TRBJ2-7; D is possibly TRBD1 (7 bases). Between the trimmed V and J ends, which lost 6 bases and 2 bases, there was a span of 14 bases. The CDR3 covers 14 residues. CDR1 SNHLY and CDR2 FYNNEI come from the germline V gene. The CDR3 region is CASRGRGTAYEQYF. CDR3 coding DNA: TGTGCCAGCAGGGGGCGCGGGACAGCCTACGAGCAGTACTTC.

This clonotype was seen repeatedly, ten times or more. The V gene is TRBV5-1, the J gene TRBJ2-7; 9 nucleotides line up with TRBD1. Germline assignment: CDR1 SGHRS and CDR2 YFSETQ. This CDR3 spans 14 amino acids. V lost 4 bases, J lost 4 bases, and 6 bases stayed unmatched. The CDR3 nucleotides read TGCGCCAGCAGCAGGACAGGGGATTGGTACGAGCAGTACTTC. Amino acid sequence: CASSRTGDWYEQYF.

In its sample, this clonotype was seen many times. The chain has TRBV5-1 and TRBJ1-2, with TRBD1 matching over 8 bases. Looked up from germline, CDR1 is SGHRS and CDR2 is YFSETQ. Unmatched junction bases numbered 24, after V lost 4 bases and J lost 7 bases. This CDR3 is 19 amino acids long. The CDR3, as DNA: TGCGCCAGCAGCCTCGAGATGGTGGGACAGGAGCCATCGTCGGTTGGCTACACCTTC. As protein: CASSLEMVGQEPSSVGYTF.

In its sample, this clonotype was seen many times. The chain carries TRBV5-1 and TRBJ2-3; D not certain. The CDR3 sequence is 14 residues long. The V end lost 2 bases, the J end lost 4 bases, and 11 bases lay between the germline ends. The germline gives CDR1 SGHRS, CDR2 YFSETQ. CDR3 loop: CASSFVASADTQYF. The DNA of the CDR3 is TGCGCCAGCAGCTTTGTCGCAAGCGCAGATACGCAGTATTTT.